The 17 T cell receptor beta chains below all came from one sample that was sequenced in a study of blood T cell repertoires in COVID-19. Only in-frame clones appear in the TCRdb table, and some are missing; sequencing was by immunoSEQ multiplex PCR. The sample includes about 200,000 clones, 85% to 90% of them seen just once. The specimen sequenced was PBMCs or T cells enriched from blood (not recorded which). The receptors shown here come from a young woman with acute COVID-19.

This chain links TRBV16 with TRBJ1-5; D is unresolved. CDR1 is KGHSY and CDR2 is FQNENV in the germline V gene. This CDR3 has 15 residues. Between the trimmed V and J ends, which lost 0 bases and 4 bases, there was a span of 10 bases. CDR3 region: CASSQSATINQPQHF. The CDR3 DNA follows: TGTGCCAGCAGCCAATCCGCGACAATAAATCAGCCCCAGCATTTT.

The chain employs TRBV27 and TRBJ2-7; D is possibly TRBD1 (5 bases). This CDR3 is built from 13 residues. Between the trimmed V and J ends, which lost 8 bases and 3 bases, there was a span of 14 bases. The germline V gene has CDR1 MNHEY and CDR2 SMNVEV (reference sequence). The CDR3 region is CASGRQPGYEQYF. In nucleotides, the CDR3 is TGTGCCAGCGGCCGACAGCCCGGCTACGAGCAGTACTTC.

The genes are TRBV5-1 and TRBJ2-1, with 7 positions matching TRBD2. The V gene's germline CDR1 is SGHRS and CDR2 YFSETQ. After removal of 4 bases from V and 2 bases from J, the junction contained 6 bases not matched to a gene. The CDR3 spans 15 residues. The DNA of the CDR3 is TGCGCCAGCAGCCCAACACTAGCGACCTACAATGAGCAGTTCTTC. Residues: CASSPTLATYNEQFF.

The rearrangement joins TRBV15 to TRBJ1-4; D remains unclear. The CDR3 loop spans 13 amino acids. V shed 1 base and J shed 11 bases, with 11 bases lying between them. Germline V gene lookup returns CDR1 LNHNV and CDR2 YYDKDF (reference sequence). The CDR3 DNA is TGTGCCACCAGCAGAGGGAATAACGGGAAACTGTTTTTT. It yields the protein CATSRGNNGKLFF.

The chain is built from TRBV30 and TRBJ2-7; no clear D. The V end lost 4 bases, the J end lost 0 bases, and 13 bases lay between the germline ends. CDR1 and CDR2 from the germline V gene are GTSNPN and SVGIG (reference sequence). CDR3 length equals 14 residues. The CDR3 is CAWKEMEYSYEQYF. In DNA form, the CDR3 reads TGTGCCTGGAAAGAAATGGAGTACTCCTACGAGCAGTACTTC.

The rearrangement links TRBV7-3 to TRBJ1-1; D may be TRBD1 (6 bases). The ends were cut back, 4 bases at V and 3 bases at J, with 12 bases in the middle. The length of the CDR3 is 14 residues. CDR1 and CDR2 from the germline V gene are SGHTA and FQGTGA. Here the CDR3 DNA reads TGTGCCAGCAGCTGGGGGCCCGGGGACACTGAAGCTTTCTTT. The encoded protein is CASSWGPGDTEAFF.

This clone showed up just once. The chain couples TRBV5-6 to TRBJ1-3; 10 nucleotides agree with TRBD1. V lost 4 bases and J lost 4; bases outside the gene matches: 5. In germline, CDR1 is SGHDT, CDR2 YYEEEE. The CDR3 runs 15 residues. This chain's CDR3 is CASSPDRGRGNTIYF. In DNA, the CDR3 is TGTGCCAGCAGCCCCGACAGGGGGCGAGGAAACACCATATATTTT.

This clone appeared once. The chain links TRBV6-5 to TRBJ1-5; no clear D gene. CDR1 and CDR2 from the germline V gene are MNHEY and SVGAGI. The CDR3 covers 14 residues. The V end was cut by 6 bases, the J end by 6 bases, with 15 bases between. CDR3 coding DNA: TGTGCCAGCAGCCCGGCTCCCGGGTTTCAGCCCCAGCATTTT. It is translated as CASSPAPGFQPQHF.

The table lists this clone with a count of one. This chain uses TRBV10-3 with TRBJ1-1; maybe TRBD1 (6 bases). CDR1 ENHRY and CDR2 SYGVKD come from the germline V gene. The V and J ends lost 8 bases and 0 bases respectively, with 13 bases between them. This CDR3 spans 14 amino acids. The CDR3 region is CAIGAGAMNTEAFF. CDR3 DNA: TGTGCCATCGGCGCGGGGGCGATGAACACTGAAGCTTTCTTT.

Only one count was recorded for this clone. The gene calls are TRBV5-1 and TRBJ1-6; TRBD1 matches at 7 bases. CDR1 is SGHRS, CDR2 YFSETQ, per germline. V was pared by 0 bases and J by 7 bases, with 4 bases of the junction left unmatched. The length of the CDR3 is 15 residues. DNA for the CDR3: TGCGCCAGCAGCTTGGGGGACAGCCCCAATTCACCCCTCCACTTT. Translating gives CASSLGDSPNSPLHF.

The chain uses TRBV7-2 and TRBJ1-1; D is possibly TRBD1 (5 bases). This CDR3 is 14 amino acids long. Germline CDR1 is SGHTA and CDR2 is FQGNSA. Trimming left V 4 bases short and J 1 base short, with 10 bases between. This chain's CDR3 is CASSWGGTNTEAFF. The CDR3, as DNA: TGTGCCAGCAGCTGGGGGGGGACGAACACTGAAGCTTTCTTT. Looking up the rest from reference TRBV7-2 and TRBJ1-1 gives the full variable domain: GAGVSQSPSNKVTEKGKDVELRCDPISGHTALYWYRQSLGQGLEFLIYFQGNSAPDKSGLPSDRFSAERTGGSVSTLTIQRTQQEDSAVYLCASSWGGTNTEAFFGQGTRLTVV.

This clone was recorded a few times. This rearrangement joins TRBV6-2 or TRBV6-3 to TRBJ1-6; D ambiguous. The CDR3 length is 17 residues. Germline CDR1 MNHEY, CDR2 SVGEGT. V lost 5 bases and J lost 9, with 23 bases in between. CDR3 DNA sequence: TGTGCCAGCAGTGGCCAGTCTAGCCTCCGCTCCTCTTCACCCCTCCACTTT. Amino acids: CASSGQSSLRSSSPLHF.

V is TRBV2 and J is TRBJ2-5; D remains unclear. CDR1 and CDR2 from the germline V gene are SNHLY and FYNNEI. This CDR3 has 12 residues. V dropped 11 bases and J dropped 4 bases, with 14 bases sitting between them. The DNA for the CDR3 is TGTGCCTCCATGTACTCGGGAGAGACCCAGTACTTC. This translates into CASMYSGETQYF.

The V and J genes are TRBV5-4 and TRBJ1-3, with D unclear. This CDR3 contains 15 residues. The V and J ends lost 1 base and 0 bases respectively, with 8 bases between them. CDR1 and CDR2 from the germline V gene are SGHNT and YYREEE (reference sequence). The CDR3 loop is CASSLPGGSGNTIYF. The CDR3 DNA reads TGTGCCAGCAGCTTGCCCGGCGGCTCTGGAAACACCATATATTTT.

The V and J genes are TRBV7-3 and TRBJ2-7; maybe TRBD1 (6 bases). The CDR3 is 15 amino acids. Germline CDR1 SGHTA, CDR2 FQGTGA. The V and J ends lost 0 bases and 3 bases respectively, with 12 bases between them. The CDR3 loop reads CASSLTWGPLYEQYF. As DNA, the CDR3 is TGTGCCAGCAGCTTAACATGGGGGCCCCTCTACGAGCAGTACTTC.

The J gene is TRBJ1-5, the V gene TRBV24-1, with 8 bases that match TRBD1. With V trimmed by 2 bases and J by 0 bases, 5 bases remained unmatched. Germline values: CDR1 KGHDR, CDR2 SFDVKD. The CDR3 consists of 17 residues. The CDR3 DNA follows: TGTGCCACCAGTGATTCGACAGGGGACCTTAGCAATCAGCCCCAGCATTTT. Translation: CATSDSTGDLSNQPQHF.

Written as DNA, the CDR3 is TGTGCCAGCAGCTTCGCGAACACCGGGGAGCTGTTTTTT. The encoded protein is CASSFANTGELFF. The chain carries TRBV3-1 (or the pseudogene TRBV3-2) and TRBJ2-2; D remains unclear. CDR1 is LGHDT and CDR2 is YNNKEL in the germline V gene (reference sequence). V shed 5 bases and J shed 0 bases, with 4 bases lying between them. The CDR3 sequence is 13 residues long.